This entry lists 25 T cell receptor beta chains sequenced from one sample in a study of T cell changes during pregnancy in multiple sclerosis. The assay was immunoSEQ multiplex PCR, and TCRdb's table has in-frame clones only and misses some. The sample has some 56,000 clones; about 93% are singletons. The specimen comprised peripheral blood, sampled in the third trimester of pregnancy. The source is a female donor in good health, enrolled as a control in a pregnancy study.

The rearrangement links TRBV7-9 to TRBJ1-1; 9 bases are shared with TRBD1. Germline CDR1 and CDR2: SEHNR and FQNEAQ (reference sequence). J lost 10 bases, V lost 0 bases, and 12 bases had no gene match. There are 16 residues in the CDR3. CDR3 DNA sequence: TGTGCCAGCAGCTTAGCTGGGACAGGGCCCTCCGTGGGAGCTTTCTTT. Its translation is CASSLAGTGPSVGAFF.

DNA of the CDR3: TGTGCCAGCAGCAACCACGCCGGGACAGAAGGAAACACCATATATTTT. Protein: CASSNHAGTEGNTIYF. The chain couples TRBV28 to TRBJ1-3; 7 nucleotides agree with TRBD1. The germline V gene encodes CDR1 MDHEN and CDR2 SYDVKM. This CDR3 has 16 residues. V shed 6 bases, J shed 4 bases, and the junction held 12 bases outside the gene matches. Supplemented by reference TRBV28 and TRBJ1-3, the full variable domain reads DVKVTQSSRYLVKRTGEKVFLECVQDMDHENMFWYRQDPGLGLRLIYFSYDVKMKEKGDIPEGYSVSREKKERFSLILESASTNQTSMYLCASSNHAGTEGNTIYFGEGSWLTVV.

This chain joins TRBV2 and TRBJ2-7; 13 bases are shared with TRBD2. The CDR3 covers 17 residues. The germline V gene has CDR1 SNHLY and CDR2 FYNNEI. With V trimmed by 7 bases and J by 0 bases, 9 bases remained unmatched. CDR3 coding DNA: TGTGCCAGCAAAGGAGGGACTAGCGGGATAAGCTCCTACGAGCAGTACTTC. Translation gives CASKGGTSGISSYEQYF. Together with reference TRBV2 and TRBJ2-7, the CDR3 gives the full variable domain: EPEVTQTPSHQVTQMGQEVILRCVPISNHLYFYWYRQILGQKVEFLVSFYNNEISEKSEIFDDQFSVERPDGSNFTLKIRSTKLEDSAMYFCASKGGTSGISSYEQYFGPGTRLTVT.

CDR3 region: CASSFFQGRNTIYF. CDR3 nucleotides: TGTGCCAGCAGTTTCTTTCAGGGTAGAAACACCATATATTTT. The chain employs TRBV28 and TRBJ1-3, with D possibly TRBD1 on 5 matching bases. V dropped 3 bases and J dropped 5 bases, with 11 bases sitting between them. From germline, CDR1 is MDHEN and CDR2 SYDVKM. The length of the CDR3 is 14 residues. Complete variable domain (other parts from reference TRBV28 and TRBJ1-3): DVKVTQSSRYLVKRTGEKVFLECVQDMDHENMFWYRQDPGLGLRLIYFSYDVKMKEKGDIPEGYSVSREKKERFSLILESASTNQTSMYLCASSFFQGRNTIYFGEGSWLTVV.

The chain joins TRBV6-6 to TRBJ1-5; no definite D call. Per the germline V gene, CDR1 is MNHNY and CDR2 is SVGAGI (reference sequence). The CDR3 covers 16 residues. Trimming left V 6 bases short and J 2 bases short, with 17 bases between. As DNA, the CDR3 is TGTGCCAGCAGCCCCCAGGTACTAGGCCGCAATCAGCCCCAGCATTTT. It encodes CASSPQVLGRNQPQHF.

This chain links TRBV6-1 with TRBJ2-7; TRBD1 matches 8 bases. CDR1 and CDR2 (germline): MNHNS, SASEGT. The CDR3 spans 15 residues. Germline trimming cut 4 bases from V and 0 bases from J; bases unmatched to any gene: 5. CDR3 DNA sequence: TGTGCCAGCAGTGTCCGGGACAGGAGCTCCTACGAGCAGTACTTC. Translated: CASSVRDRSSYEQYF.

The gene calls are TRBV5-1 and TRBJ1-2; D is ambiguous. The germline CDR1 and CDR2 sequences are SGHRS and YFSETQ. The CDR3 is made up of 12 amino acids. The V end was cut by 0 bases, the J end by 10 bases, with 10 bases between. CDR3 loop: CASSLEPPDYTF. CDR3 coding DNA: TGCGCCAGCAGCTTGGAACCCCCAGACTACACCTTC.

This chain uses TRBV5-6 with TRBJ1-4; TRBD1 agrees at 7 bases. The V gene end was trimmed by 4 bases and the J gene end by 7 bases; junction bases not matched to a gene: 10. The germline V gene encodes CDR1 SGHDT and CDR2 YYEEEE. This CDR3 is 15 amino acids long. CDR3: CASSRDRVLGEKLFF. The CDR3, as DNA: TGTGCCAGCAGCCGTGACAGGGTTCTAGGTGAAAAACTGTTTTTT.

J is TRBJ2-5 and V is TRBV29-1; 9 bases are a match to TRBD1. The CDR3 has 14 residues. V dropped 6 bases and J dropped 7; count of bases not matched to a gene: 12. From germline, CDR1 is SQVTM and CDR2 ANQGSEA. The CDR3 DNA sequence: TGCAGCGTCTACACCGGACAGGGGTCTTGGACCCAGTACTTC. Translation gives CSVYTGQGSWTQYF.

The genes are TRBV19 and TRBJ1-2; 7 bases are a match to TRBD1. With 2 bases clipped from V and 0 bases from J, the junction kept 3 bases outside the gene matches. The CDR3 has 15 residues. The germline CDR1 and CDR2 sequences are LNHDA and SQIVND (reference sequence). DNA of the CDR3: TGTGCCAGTAGTATACCCGGGACAGCTAACTATGGCTACACCTTC. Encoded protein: CASSIPGTANYGYTF.

CDR3 in amino acids: CSARAGSEQYF. Here the CDR3 DNA reads TGCAGTGCTAGAGCGGGGAGCGAGCAGTACTTC. This rearrangement joins TRBV20-1 to TRBJ2-7; D may be TRBD2 (5 bases). Germline assignment: CDR1 DFQATT and CDR2 SNEGSKA (reference sequence). This CDR3 has 11 residues. Between the trimmed V and J ends, which lost 1 base and 6 bases, there was a span of 7 bases.

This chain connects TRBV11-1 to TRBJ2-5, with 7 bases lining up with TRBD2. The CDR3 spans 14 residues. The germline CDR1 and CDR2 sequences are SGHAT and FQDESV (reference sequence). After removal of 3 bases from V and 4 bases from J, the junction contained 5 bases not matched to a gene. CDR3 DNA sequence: TGTGCCAGCAGCTTTGGGACTATGGGAGAGACCCAGTACTTC. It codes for CASSFGTMGETQYF.

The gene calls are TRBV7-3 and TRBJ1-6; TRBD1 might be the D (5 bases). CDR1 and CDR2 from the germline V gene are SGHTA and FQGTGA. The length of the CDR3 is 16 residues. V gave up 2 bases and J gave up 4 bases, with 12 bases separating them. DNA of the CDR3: TGTGCCAGCAGCTTAGACCCAGACAGATATAATTCACCCCTCCACTTT. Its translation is CASSLDPDRYNSPLHF. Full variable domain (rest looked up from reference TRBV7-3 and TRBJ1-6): GAGVSQTPSNKVTEKGKYVELRCDPISGHTALYWYRQSLGQGPEFLIYFQGTGAADDSGLPNDRFFAVRPEGSVSTLKIQRTERGDSAVYLCASSLDPDRYNSPLHFGNGTRLTVT.

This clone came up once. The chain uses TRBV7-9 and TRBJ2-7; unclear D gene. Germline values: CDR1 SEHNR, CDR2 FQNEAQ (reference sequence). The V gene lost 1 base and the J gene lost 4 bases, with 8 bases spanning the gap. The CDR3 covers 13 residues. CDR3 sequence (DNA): TGTGCCAGCAGCTTAGACAGCAAGTACGAGCAGTACTTC. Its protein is CASSLDSKYEQYF. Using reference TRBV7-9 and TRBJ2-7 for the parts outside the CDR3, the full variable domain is DTGVSQNPRHKITKRGQNVTFRCDPISEHNRLYWYRQTLGQGPEFLTYFQNEAQLEKSRLLSDRFSAERPKGSFSTLEIQRTEQGDSAMYLCASSLDSKYEQYFGPGTRLTVT.

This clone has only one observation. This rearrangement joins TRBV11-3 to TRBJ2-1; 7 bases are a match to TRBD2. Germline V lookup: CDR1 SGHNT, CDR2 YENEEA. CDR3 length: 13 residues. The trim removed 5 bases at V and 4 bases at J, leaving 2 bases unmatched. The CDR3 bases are TGTGCCAGCAGCCGAGCGGGGTACAATGAGCAGTTCTTC. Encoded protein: CASSRAGYNEQFF.

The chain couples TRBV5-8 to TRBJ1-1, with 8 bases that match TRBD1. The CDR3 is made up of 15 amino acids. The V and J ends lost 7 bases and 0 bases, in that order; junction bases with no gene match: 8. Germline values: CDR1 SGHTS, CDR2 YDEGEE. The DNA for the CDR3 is TGTGCCAGCCCCTCAGGGGGCAGGGTGAACACTGAAGCTTTCTTT. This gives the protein CASPSGGRVNTEAFF.

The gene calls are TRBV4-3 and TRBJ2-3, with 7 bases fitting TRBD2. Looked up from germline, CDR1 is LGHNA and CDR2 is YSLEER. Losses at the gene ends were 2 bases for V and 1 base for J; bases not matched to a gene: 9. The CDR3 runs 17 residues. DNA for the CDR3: TGCGCCAGCAGCCAACAAACGGGACTATGGGGCACAGATACGCAGTATTTT. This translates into CASSQQTGLWGTDTQYF.

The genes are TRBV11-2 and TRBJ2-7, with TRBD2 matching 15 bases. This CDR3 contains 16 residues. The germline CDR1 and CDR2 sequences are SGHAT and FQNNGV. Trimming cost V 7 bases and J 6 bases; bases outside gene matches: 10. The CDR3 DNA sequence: TGTGCCAGCACCAAAGGGGGGGGACTAGCGGGAGGCGAGCAGTACTTC. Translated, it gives CASTKGGGLAGGEQYF.

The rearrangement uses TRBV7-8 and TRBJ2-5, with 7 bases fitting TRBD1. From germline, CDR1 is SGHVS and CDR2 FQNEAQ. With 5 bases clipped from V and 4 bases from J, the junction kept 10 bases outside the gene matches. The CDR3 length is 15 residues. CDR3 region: CASSTPTGNGETQYF. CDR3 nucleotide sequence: TGTGCCAGCAGCACACCGACAGGGAACGGAGAGACCCAGTACTTC.

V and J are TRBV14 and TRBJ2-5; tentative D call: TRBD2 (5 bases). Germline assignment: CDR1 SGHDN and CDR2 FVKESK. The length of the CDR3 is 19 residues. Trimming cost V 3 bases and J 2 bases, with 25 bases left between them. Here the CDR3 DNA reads TGTGCCAGCAGCCATGGACTGGGCGTGGAACTATCCCAACAAGAGACCCAGTACTTC. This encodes CASSHGLGVELSQQETQYF.

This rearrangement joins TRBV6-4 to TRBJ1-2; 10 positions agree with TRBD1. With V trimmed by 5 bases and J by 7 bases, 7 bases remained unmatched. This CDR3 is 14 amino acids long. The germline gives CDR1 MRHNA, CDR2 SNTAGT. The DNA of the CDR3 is TGTGCCAGCAGTTCACAGACAGGGGGCTCTGGCTACACCTTC. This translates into CASSSQTGGSGYTF.

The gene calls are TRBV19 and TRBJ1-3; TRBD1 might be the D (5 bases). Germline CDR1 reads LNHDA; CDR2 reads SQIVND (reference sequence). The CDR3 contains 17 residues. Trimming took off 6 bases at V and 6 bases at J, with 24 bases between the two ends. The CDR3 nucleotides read TGTGCCAGTAGACCAGGGACTGCCGGGATCGAAGAAAACACCATATATTTT. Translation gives CASRPGTAGIEENTIYF.

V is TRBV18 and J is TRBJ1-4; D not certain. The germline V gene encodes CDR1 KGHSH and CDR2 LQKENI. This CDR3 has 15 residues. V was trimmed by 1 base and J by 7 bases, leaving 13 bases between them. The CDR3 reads CASSPQQSGGEKLFF. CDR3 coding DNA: TGTGCCAGCTCACCACAGCAGTCAGGAGGTGAAAAACTGTTTTTT.

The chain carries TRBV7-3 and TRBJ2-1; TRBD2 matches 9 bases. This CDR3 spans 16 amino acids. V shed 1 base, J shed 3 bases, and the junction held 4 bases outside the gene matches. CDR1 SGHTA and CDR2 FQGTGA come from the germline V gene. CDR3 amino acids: CASSLNPSGDYNEQFF. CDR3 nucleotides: TGTGCCAGCAGCTTAAACCCTAGCGGGGACTACAATGAGCAGTTCTTC.

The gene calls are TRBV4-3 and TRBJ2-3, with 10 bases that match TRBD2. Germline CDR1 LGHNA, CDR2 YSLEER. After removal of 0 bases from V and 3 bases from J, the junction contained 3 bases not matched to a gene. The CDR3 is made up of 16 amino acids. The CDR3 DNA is TGCGCCAGCAGCCAAGAACTAGCGGGAATAACAGATACGCAGTATTTT. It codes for CASSQELAGITDTQYF.